These T cell receptor beta chains were read from a single sample in a study of post-analysis software for immune sequencing data. Using its own MiXCR run on the PCR reads, TCRdb lists one record per CDR3 protein. The sample contains 800,000 to 950,000 distinct CDR3 sequences, 53% of which appear only once. Source material: blood. The receptors were gathered from a girl aged 10 to 17 with multiple sclerosis. Each CDR3 is given with its conserved first and last residue. A D gene is named only where the DNA matches it firmly. Clone sizes are given selectively: once, few, many, or a class where the clone is expanded.

clone_size: NA
v_call: TRBV6-1
d_call: TRBD1
j_call: TRBJ1-2
cdr3_nt: TGTGCCAGCAGTGAAGGGACAGGGAACCTGAGGGGCTATGGCTACACCTTC
cdr3_aa: CASSEGTGNLRGYGYTF

clone_size: few
v_call: TRBV6-6
d_call: NA
j_call: TRBJ2-7
cdr3_nt: TGTGCCAGCAGTCCCATTGGCAGGTCCTACGAGCAGTACTTC
cdr3_aa: CASSPIGRSYEQYF

clone_size: NA
v_call: TRBV7-3
d_call: TRBD1
j_call: TRBJ2-2
cdr3_nt: TGTGCCAGCAGCAGACAGGGGCCCGGGAGGAACACCGGGGAGCTGTTTTTT
cdr3_aa: CASSRQGPGRNTGELFF

clone_size: NA
v_call: TRBV3-1
d_call: TRBD2
j_call: TRBJ2-7
cdr3_nt: TGTGCCAGCAGCCAAAGACCTCTGTCGGGAGGCGGCTACGAGCAGTACTTC
cdr3_aa: CASSQRPLSGGGYEQYF

clone_size: many
v_call: TRBV7-2
d_call: NA
j_call: TRBJ2-7
cdr3_nt: TGTGCCAGCAGCTTCTACGGATACGAGCAGTACTTC
cdr3_aa: CASSFYGYEQYF

clone_size: once
v_call: TRBV18
d_call: TRBD1
j_call: TRBJ1-2
cdr3_nt: TGTGCCAGCTCCCCCGACAGGGATGTGCGCGGCTACACCTTC
cdr3_aa: CASSPDRDVRGYTF

clone_size: NA
v_call: TRBV12-3/TRBV12-4
d_call: NA
j_call: TRBJ2-7
cdr3_nt: TGTGCCAGCAGTAAGGGTTGGTACGAGCAGTACTTC
cdr3_aa: CASSKGWYEQYF

clone_size: few
v_call: TRBV2
d_call: TRBD1
j_call: TRBJ2-7
cdr3_nt: TGTGCCAGCAGTCGGGACAGGGAGCGCTACGAGCAGTACTTC
cdr3_aa: CASSRDRERYEQYF

clone_size: NA
v_call: TRBV7-9
d_call: NA
j_call: TRBJ2-7
cdr3_nt: TGTGCCAGCAGCTTAGGTAGGACAGTGGCATCCCACGAGCAGTACTTC
cdr3_aa: CASSLGRTVASHEQYF

clone_size: NA
v_call: TRBV15
d_call: NA
j_call: TRBJ2-2
cdr3_nt: TGTGCCACCAGCAGATCTCGCAGGGGAGGGGAGACCGGGGAGCTGTTTTTT
cdr3_aa: CATSRSRRGGETGELFF